This T cell receptor beta chain was sequenced for a study of blood T cell repertoires in COVID-19. From germline, CDR1 is SQVTM and CDR2 ANQGSEA. The ends were cut back, 6 bases at V and 7 bases at J, with 21 bases in the middle. The CDR3 spans 15 residues. Profiling relied on immunoSEQ multiplex PCR, and the TCRdb table lists in-frame clones only, not all of them. The sample yields about 110,000 clones, about 79% seen once. This TCR derives from a woman of 80 years or more with active or convalescent COVID-19. V usage is TRBV29-1 and J usage is TRBJ2-2; weak D call: TRBD2 (5 bases). Source material: peripheral blood. DNA for the CDR3: TGCAGCGTGACCCCGCGGGCGGGCGGCGGCGGGGAGCTGTTTTTT. This sequence encodes CSVTPRAGGGGELFF.